The rows below give T cell receptor beta chains drawn from one sample of a study of T cell responses to AZD1222 COVID-19 vaccine. The protocol was immunoSEQ multiplex PCR, while the TCRdb copy is restricted to in-frame clones and leaves out a portion. This table has over 130,000 clones, over 75% appearing once. The sample was peripheral blood, taken 28 days after the second AZD1222 dose. The receptors derive from an adult who received the AZD1222 COVID-19 vaccine. The conserved cysteine and the conserved F or W are not part of the CDR3 here. A D gene is named only where the DNA matches it firmly.

V gene	J gene	D gene	CDR3 protein
TRBV5-1	TRBJ1-2	TRBD1	ASSFRQGAHGYT
TRBV11-2	TRBJ1-5	NA	ASSLFVGGPQH
TRBV5-1	TRBJ1-3	TRBD1	ASSLNGQGAPGNTIY
TRBV9	TRBJ2-1	TRBD2	ASSVSGTPPNEQF
TRBV6-5	TRBJ1-4	NA	GSRDGEKLF
TRBV24-1	TRBJ2-2	NA	ATSDWQGFDQDPRYTGELF
TRBV25-1	TRBJ2-5	NA	ASSPGTARVETQY
TRBV29-1	TRBJ2-7	TRBD1	SVATGMTYEQY
TRBV10-2	TRBJ2-2	NA	ASSGVHTGELF
TRBV6-5	TRBJ2-7	TRBD1	ASSSPDRAEQY
TRBV2	TRBJ1-5	NA	ASSETPGLHSNQPQH
TRBV14	TRBJ1-1	NA	ASSQDDFWNTEAF
TRBV7-2	TRBJ1-1	TRBD1	ASSLLPAGQLNTEAF
TRBV7-8	TRBJ1-1	NA	ASSMRRDANTEAF
TRBV7-9	TRBJ2-2	NA	ASSLGDRPWELF
TRBV21-1	TRBJ1-1	NA	ASSHLELPNTEAF
TRBV11-2	TRBJ1-1	NA	ASSLEAGARAEAF
TRBV10-2	TRBJ2-5	NA	ASSSTGSQETQY
TRBV6-2/TRBV6-3	TRBJ1-2	NA	ASSIGVNYGYT
TRBV3-1/TRBV3-2	TRBJ2-1	TRBD2	ASSLILAADEQF
TRBV4-1	TRBJ2-1	NA	ASSQEHSSYNEQF